What follows is one T cell receptor (beta chain) and its context. Germline values: CDR1 SEHNR, CDR2 FQNEAQ (reference sequence). This CDR3 is built from 14 residues. The V gene lost 5 bases and the J gene lost 7 bases, with 14 bases spanning the gap. Sequencing used immunoSEQ multiplex PCR; TCRdb keeps in-frame clones, though not all of them. The sample includes 45,000 to 55,000 clones, approximately 96% of them seen just once. This specimen comes from a study of T cells after somatic rescue of genetic block. The V gene is TRBV7-9, the J gene TRBJ2-2, with TRBD2 as a possible D gene (7 bases). The clonotype was recovered from a child under two years old. The sequenced sample consisted of peripheral blood mononuclear cells (PBMCs). Here the CDR3 reads CASSVSGGVGELFF. DNA of the CDR3: TGTGCCAGCAGCGTTTCGGGGGGCGTCGGGGAGCTGTTTTTT.